These T cell receptor beta chains were read from a single sample in a study of T-cell reconstitution after alpha-beta-depleted transplantation in children. TCRdb redid the calling of the PCR reads with MiXCR, one entry per CDR3 protein. The data hold about 300,000 distinct CDR3 sequences, with around 7.1% observed a single time. The sample consisted of peripheral blood, taken 360 days after TCRalphabeta/CD19-depleted stem cell transplant. The receptors were gathered from a female patient aged 2-15 years who had a stem cell transplant for Fanconi anemia, so the T cells may come from the graft donor. Each CDR3 is given with its conserved first and last residue. Fields, in order: CDR3 DNA, CDR3 protein, J gene, clone size, D gene, V gene. A D gene is named only where the DNA matches it firmly. The size entry is marked missing in some rows and otherwise reads once, few, many or a size class.

CDR3 DNA: TGTGCCAGCAGTTTATTCCGGGGGAGCGGCTACACCTTC
CDR3 protein: CASSLFRGSGYTF
J gene: TRBJ1-2
clone size: many
D gene: -
V gene: TRBV28

CDR3 DNA: TGTGCCAGCTCATTCAAGGACCTGGGGGGCAATCAGCCCCAGCATTTT
CDR3 protein: CASSFKDLGGNQPQHF
J gene: TRBJ1-5
clone size: -
D gene: -
V gene: TRBV18

CDR3 DNA: TGTGCCAGCAGCCCTGCTGGAAGGGGGGGCCGAGGAGATACGCAGTATTTT
CDR3 protein: CASSPAGRGGRGDTQYF
J gene: TRBJ2-3
clone size: few
D gene: -
V gene: TRBV3-1

CDR3 DNA: TGTGCCAGCATTCTACAGGGGACCGGGGAGCTGTTTTTT
CDR3 protein: CASILQGTGELFF
J gene: TRBJ2-2
clone size: many
D gene: TRBD1
V gene: TRBV12-3/TRBV12-4

CDR3 DNA: TGCAGTGCTAGCCTGGTCAGCCAAGAGACCCAGTACTTC
CDR3 protein: CSASLVSQETQYF
J gene: TRBJ2-5
clone size: few
D gene: -
V gene: TRBV20-1

CDR3 DNA: TGCAGTGCTAGAGAAGGGGTTGACAGCTCTGGAAACACCATATATTTT
CDR3 protein: CSAREGVDSSGNTIYF
J gene: TRBJ1-3
clone size: -
D gene: -
V gene: TRBV20-1

CDR3 DNA: TGTGCCACCAGCAGCCCGGGACAGGGGAGGAACGAGCAGTACTTC
CDR3 protein: CATSSPGQGRNEQYF
J gene: TRBJ2-7
clone size: -
D gene: TRBD1
V gene: TRBV15

CDR3 DNA: TGCAGTGCTAGAGACACCTCCAGACTAGCGGGTAACACCGGGGAGCTGTTTTTT
CDR3 protein: CSARDTSRLAGNTGELFF
J gene: TRBJ2-2
clone size: many
D gene: TRBD2
V gene: TRBV20-1

CDR3 DNA: TGCGCCAGCAGCCAAGGGACTAGCGGGGGGGCAGATACGCAGTATTTT
CDR3 protein: CASSQGTSGGADTQYF
J gene: TRBJ2-3
clone size: many
D gene: TRBD2
V gene: TRBV4-3

CDR3 DNA: TGTGCCAGCAGCATGGGACTAGCGGGAACAGATACGCAGTATTTT
CDR3 protein: CASSMGLAGTDTQYF
J gene: TRBJ2-3
clone size: many
D gene: TRBD2
V gene: TRBV11-2

CDR3 DNA: TGTGCCAGCAGTTACTATGCGACTAGCGACGAGCAGTACTTC
CDR3 protein: CASSYYATSDEQYF
J gene: TRBJ2-7
clone size: -
D gene: TRBD2
V gene: TRBV6-5

CDR3 DNA: TGCGCCAGCAGCTCCGGGACAGGGCCACAAGAGACCCAGTACTTC
CDR3 protein: CASSSGTGPQETQYF
J gene: TRBJ2-5
clone size: -
D gene: TRBD1
V gene: TRBV5-1

CDR3 DNA: TGCAGCGTTGAAGTCACAGGGGCGCGGCTTTTAGCTGGAAACACCATATATTTT
CDR3 protein: CSVEVTGARLLAGNTIYF
J gene: TRBJ1-3
clone size: many
D gene: TRBD1
V gene: TRBV29-1

CDR3 DNA: TGTGCCAGCAGCCAAGCTCCCCGACCAGGGGATAATTCACCCCTCCACTTT
CDR3 protein: CASSQAPRPGDNSPLHF
J gene: TRBJ1-6
clone size: -
D gene: -
V gene: TRBV3-1

CDR3 DNA: TGCAGTGCTGGACTAGCGGGGGGGCCATACAATGAGCAGTTCTTC
CDR3 protein: CSAGLAGGPYNEQFF
J gene: TRBJ2-1
clone size: many
D gene: TRBD2
V gene: TRBV20-1

CDR3 DNA: TGTGCCAGCTCACTAAATAGGGCTAACTATGGCTACAACTTC
CDR3 protein: CASSLNRANYGYNF
J gene: TRBJ1-2
clone size: once
D gene: -
V gene: TRBV18

CDR3 DNA: TGCAGTGCAATCAGTGGTTCTGGAAACACCATATATTTT
CDR3 protein: CSAISGSGNTIYF
J gene: TRBJ1-3
clone size: many
D gene: -
V gene: TRBV20-1

CDR3 DNA: TGTGCCAGCAGTTTGGGCGGGGAGGTTCACCAGCCCCAGCATTTT
CDR3 protein: CASSLGGEVHQPQHF
J gene: TRBJ1-5
clone size: many
D gene: -
V gene: TRBV6-5

CDR3 DNA: TGCGCCAGCAGCTACCTGGGACAGGGGAACACTGAAGCTTTCTTT
CDR3 protein: CASSYLGQGNTEAFF
J gene: TRBJ1-1
clone size: many
D gene: TRBD1
V gene: TRBV5-1

CDR3 DNA: TGTGCCAGCAGTTTATTGGGCAGGAACGATCAGCCCCAGCATTTT
CDR3 protein: CASSLLGRNDQPQHF
J gene: TRBJ1-5
clone size: few
D gene: -
V gene: TRBV28

CDR3 DNA: TGTGCCAGCAGTCCTGGAGGGGGTGAGCAGTTCTTC
CDR3 protein: CASSPGGGEQFF
J gene: TRBJ2-1
clone size: many
D gene: -
V gene: TRBV6-5

CDR3 DNA: TGCGCCAGCAATGACGGACAGGGAAGTTCACCCCTCCACTTT
CDR3 protein: CASNDGQGSSPLHF
J gene: TRBJ1-6
clone size: few
D gene: TRBD1
V gene: TRBV5-1

CDR3 DNA: TGTGCCAGCAGACAGCGGGGGACCTACAATGAGCAGTTCTTC
CDR3 protein: CASRQRGTYNEQFF
J gene: TRBJ2-1
clone size: many
D gene: TRBD2
V gene: TRBV27

CDR3 DNA: TGCAGTGCTAGAGATCTTCGGGGCGGGAATCAGCCCCAGCATTTT
CDR3 protein: CSARDLRGGNQPQHF
J gene: TRBJ1-5
clone size: many
D gene: -
V gene: TRBV20-1

CDR3 DNA: TGCGCCAGCAGCCGGGACACCCGTAATGAAAAACTGTTTTTT
CDR3 protein: CASSRDTRNEKLFF
J gene: TRBJ1-4
clone size: -
D gene: -
V gene: TRBV5-1

CDR3 DNA: TGTGCCAGCAGCTTTGAAGCCCAGAAACGAATGAACACTGAAGCTTTCTTT
CDR3 protein: CASSFEAQKRMNTEAFF
J gene: TRBJ1-1
clone size: many
D gene: -
V gene: TRBV5-8

CDR3 DNA: TGTGCCAGCAGCCGATCACATAGAGGCTACGAGCAGTACTTC
CDR3 protein: CASSRSHRGYEQYF
J gene: TRBJ2-7
clone size: many
D gene: -
V gene: TRBV6-2/TRBV6-3

CDR3 DNA: TGCGCCAGCCACACAGGGTTAAGCGGGGAGCTGTTTTTT
CDR3 protein: CASHTGLSGELFF
J gene: TRBJ2-2
clone size: -
D gene: -
V gene: TRBV5-1